The clone carrying this TCR beta chain turned up a few times. As yet, its antigen is unknown. The data stem from a study of CD8 T cells in ankylosing spondylitis. Quantitative 5'-RACE with molecular barcodes produced the TCR beta libraries. TCRdb re-analysed the 5' RACE reads in MiXCR, keeping a single row per CDR3 protein. The table has about 140,000 distinct CDR3 sequences, approximately 9.2% seen once. Study observations and caveats: Researchers reportedly found disease-linked clones significantly enriched in matched ankylosing spondylitis synovial fluid.

There are 12 residues in the CDR3. The ends were cut back, 2 bases at V and 8 bases at J, with 9 bases in the middle. In germline, CDR1 is DFQATT, CDR2 SNEGSKA (reference sequence). This receptor was identified in a male donor with ankylosing spondylitis. The chain employs TRBV20-1 and TRBJ2-2, with D unresolved. The sequenced sample was synovial fluid, either unsorted or a sorted T cell fraction (not recorded which). The CDR3, as DNA: TGCAGTGCTAGAAAGAGTAGTGGGGAGCTGTTTTTT. It translates to CSARKSSGELFF.